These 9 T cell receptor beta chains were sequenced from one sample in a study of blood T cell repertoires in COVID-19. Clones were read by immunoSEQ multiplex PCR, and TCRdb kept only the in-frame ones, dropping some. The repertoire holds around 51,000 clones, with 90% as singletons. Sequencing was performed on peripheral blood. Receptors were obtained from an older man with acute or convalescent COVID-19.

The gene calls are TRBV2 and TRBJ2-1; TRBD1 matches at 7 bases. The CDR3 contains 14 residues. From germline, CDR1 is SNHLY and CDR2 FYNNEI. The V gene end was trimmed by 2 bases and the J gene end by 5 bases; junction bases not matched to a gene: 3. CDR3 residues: CASSELGTDNEQFF. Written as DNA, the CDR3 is TGTGCCAGCAGTGAATTAGGGACAGACAATGAGCAGTTCTTC.

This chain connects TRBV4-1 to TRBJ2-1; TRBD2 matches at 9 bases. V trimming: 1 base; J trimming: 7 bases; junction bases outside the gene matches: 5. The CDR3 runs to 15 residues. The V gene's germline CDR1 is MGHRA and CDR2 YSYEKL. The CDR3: CASSQARGGVNEQFF. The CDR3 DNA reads TGCGCCAGCAGCCAAGCCCGCGGGGGGGTTAATGAGCAGTTCTTC.

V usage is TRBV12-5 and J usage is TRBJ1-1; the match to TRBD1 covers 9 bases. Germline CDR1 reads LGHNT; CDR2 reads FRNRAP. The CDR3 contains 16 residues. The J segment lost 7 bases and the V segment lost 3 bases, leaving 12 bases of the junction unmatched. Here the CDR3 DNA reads TGTGCTAGTGGTTTAACACTCACAGGGGGCGGGAGTGAAGCTTTCTTT. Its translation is CASGLTLTGGGSEAFF.

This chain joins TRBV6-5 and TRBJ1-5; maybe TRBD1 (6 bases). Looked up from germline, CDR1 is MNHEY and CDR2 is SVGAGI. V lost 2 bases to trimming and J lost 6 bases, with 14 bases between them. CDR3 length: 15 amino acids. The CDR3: CASSYDGQHGQPQHF. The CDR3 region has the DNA TGTGCCAGCAGTTACGATGGACAGCACGGTCAGCCCCAGCATTTT.

In nucleotides, the CDR3 is TGTGCCACCAGATTACAGGGAAACACTGAAGCTTTCTTT. Translating it yields CATRLQGNTEAFF. This chain joins TRBV15 and TRBJ1-1; maybe TRBD1 (6 bases). The CDR3 is 13 amino acids. CDR1 and CDR2 from the germline V gene are LNHNV and YYDKDF (reference sequence). Trimming cost V 6 bases and J 2 bases, with 10 bases left between them.

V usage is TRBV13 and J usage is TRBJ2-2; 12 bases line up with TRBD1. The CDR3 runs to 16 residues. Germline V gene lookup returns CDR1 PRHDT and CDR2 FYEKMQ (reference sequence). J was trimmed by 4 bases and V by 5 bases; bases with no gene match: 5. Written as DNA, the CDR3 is TGTGCCAGCAGCCGGGGACAGGGGGCGCTCACCGGGGAGCTGTTTTTT. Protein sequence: CASSRGQGALTGELFF.

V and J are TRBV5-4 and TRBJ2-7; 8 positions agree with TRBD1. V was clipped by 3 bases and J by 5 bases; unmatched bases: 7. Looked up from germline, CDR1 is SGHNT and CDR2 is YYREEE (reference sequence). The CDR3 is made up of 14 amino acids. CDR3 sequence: CASSSQQGVDEQYF. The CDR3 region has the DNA TGTGCCAGCAGCTCGCAACAGGGGGTCGACGAGCAGTACTTC.

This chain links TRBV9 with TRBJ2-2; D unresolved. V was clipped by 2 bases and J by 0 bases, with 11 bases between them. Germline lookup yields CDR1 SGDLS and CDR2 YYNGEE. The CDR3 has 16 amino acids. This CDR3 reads CASSVRANANTGELFF. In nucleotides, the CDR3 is TGTGCCAGCAGCGTCCGAGCCAACGCGAACACCGGGGAGCTGTTTTTT.

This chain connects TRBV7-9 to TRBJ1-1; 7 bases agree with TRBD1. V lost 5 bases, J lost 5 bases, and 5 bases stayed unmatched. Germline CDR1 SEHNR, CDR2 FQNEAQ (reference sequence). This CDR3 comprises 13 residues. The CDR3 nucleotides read TGTGCCAGCAGCCGACAGGGAGCTACTGAAGCTTTCTTT. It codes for CASSRQGATEAFF. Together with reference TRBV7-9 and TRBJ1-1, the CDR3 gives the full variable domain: DTGVSQNPRHKITKRGQNVTFRCDPISEHNRLYWYRQTLGQGPEFLTYFQNEAQLEKSRLLSDRFSAERPKGSFSTLEIQRTEQGDSAMYLCASSRQGATEAFFGQGTRLTVV.